This T cell receptor (beta chain) was captured in a study of shared clonotypes between healthy human individuals. Genomic DNA came from about 97 million PBMCs in unsorted samples. V lost 4 bases and J lost 0, with 12 bases in between. Germline V CDR1 and CDR2: MNHEY, SVGAGI. The CDR3 runs 16 residues. Unsorted PBMC DNA was sequenced on ten immunoSEQ deep assay plates. Some clones are missing from TCRdb's copy, which holds only in-frame ones; the method was immunoSEQ multiplex PCR. Here the sample spans some 480,000 clones, around 80% being singletons. The source is a woman in her 40s in good health. Some clones in this sample may be carry-over from other donors' samples. The chain recombines TRBV6-5 with TRBJ2-2; D is undetermined. Sequenced material: PBMCs. This CDR3 is CASSSLSKPNTGELFF. The CDR3 DNA reads as TGTGCCAGCAGTTCCCTCTCTAAACCGAACACCGGGGAGCTGTTTTTT.